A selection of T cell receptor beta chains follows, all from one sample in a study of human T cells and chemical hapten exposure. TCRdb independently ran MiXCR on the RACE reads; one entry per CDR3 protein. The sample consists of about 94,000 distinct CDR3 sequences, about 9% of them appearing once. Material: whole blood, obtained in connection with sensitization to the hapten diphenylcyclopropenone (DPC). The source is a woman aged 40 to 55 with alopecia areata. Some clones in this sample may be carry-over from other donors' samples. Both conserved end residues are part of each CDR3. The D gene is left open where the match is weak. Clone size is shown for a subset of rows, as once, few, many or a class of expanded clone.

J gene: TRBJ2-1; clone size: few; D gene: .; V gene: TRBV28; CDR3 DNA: TGTGCCAGCTCCTCCCAGAGTTCCTACAATGAGCAGTTCTTC; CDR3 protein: CASSSQSSYNEQFF
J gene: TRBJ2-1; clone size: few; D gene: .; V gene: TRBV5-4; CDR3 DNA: TGTGCCAGCAGCCAGGAGGCTGGGTCTAGCGACTACAATGAGCAGTTCTTC; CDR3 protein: CASSQEAGSSDYNEQFF
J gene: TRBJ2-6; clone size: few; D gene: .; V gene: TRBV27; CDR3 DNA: TGTGCCAGCAGTGCCCCTACCCAATCTGGGGCCAACGTCCTGACTTTC; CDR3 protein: CASSAPTQSGANVLTF
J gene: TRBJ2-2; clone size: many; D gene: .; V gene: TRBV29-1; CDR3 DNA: TGCAGCGTTGAAGGCGTGACTGTTGGGAACACCGGGGAGCTGTTTTTT; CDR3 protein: CSVEGVTVGNTGELFF
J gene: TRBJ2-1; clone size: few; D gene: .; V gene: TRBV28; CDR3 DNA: TGTGCCAGCAGTTCCCCTGAAGGCTACAATGAGCAGTTCTTC; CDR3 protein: CASSSPEGYNEQFF
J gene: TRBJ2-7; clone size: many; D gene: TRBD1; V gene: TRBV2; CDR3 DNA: TGTGCCAGCAGCTCCGGGACAGGGGATTACGAGCAGTACTTC; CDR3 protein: CASSSGTGDYEQYF
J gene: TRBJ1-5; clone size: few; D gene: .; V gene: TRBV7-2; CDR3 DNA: TGTGCCAGCAGCTTAGGGCTACAGGGACATAGCAATCAGCCCCAGCATTTT; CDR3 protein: CASSLGLQGHSNQPQHF
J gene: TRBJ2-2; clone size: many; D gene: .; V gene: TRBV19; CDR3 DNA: TGTGCCAGTAGCCCGGGGACCCGGGAGTACACCGGGGAGCTGTTTTTT; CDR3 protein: CASSPGTREYTGELFF
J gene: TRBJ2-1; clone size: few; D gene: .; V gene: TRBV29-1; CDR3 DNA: TGCAGCGAAGTTACAGGCCGCTCCTACAATGAGCAGTTCTTC; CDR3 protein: CSEVTGRSYNEQFF
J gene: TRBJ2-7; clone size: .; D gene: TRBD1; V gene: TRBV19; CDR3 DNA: TGTGCCAGTAGCCTACAGGGGCGATCCTACGAGCAGTACTTC; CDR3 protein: CASSLQGRSYEQYF
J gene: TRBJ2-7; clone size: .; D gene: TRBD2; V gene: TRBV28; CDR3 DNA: TGTGCCAGCAGTTTATGGACTAGCGGGAGTTACGAGCAGTACTTC; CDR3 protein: CASSLWTSGSYEQYF
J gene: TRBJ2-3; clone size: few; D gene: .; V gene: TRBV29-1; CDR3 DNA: TGCAGCGTCCAGGGCGGAGATATAGATACGCAGTATTTT; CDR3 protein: CSVQGGDIDTQYF
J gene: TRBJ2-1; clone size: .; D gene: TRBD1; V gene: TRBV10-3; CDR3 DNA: TGTGCCATCAGTGAGAGGCAGGGGGCTGGCAATGAGCAGTTCTTC; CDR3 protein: CAISERQGAGNEQFF
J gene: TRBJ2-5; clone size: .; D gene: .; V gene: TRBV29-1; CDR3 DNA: TGCAGCGGCCAGGGCCAAGAGACCCAGTACTTC; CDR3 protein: CSGQGQETQYF
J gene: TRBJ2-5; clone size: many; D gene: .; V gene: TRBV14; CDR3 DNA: TGTGCCAGCAGTCCAGGCAGGGAGACCCAGTACTTC; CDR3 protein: CASSPGRETQYF
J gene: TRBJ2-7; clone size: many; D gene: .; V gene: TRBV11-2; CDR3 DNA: TGTGCCAGCAGCTTAGATCATAAGGGTCGCGAGCAGTACTTC; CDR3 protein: CASSLDHKGREQYF
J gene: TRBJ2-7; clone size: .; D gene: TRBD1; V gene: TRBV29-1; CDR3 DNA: TGCAGCGTTACGGGGGACAGGGCCTACGAGCAGTACTTC; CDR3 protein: CSVTGDRAYEQYF
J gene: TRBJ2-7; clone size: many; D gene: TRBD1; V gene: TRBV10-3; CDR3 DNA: TGTGCCATCAGTGGACGACCCGGGACAGGGTTCTACGAGCAGTACTTC; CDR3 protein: CAISGRPGTGFYEQYF
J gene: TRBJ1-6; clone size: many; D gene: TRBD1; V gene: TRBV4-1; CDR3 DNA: TGCGCCAGCAGCCAGCTGACAGGGAACAATTCACCCCTCCACTTT; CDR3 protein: CASSQLTGNNSPLHF
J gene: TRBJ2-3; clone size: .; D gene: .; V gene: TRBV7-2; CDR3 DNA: TGTGCCAGCAGCCTGAGACAACCTCGCACAGATACGCAGTATTTT; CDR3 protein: CASSLRQPRTDTQYF
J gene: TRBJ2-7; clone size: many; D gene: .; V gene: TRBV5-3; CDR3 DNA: TGTGCCAGAAGCACACGATTCGGGGATGGGCAGGGGTATCACGAGCAGTACTTC; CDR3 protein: CARSTRFGDGQGYHEQYF
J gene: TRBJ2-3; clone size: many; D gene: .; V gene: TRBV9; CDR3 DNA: TGTGCCAGCAGCGAGGGAGTGATGGCCGATACGCAGTATTTT; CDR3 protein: CASSEGVMADTQYF
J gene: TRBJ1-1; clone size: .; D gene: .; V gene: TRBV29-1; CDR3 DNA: TGCAGCGTTGATGGGGGGGTCGCGGCTCCGAACACTGAAGCTTTCTTT; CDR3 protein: CSVDGGVAAPNTEAFF
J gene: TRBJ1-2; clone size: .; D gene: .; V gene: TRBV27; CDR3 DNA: TGTGCCAGCAGTTTACTACCCGTCGGGTATGCTGGCTACACCTTC; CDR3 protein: CASSLLPVGYAGYTF
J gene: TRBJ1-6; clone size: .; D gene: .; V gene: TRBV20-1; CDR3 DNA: TGCAGTGCTAGATTCAATTCACCCCTCCACTTT; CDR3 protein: CSARFNSPLHF
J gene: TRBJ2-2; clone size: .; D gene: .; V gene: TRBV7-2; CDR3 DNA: TGTGCCAGCAGCTTATTAGGTCCCGGGGAGCTGTTTTTT; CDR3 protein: CASSLLGPGELFF
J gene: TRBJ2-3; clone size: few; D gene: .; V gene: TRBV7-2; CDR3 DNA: TGTGCCAGCAGCTTAGTTGTGATGGATACGCAGTATTTT; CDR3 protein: CASSLVVMDTQYF
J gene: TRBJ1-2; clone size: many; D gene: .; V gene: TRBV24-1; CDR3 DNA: TGTGCCACCAGTGATTCCAGAGCGGGGCCAACCTATGGCTACACCTTC; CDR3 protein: CATSDSRAGPTYGYTF
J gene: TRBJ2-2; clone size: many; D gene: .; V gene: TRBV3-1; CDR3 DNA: TGTGCCAGCAGCCAAGTGTCGGGTACGAACACCGGGGAGCTGTTTTTT; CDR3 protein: CASSQVSGTNTGELFF
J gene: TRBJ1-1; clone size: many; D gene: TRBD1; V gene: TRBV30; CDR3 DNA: TGTGCCTGGAGTGCGGACAGGGCCCCCGCTTTCTTT; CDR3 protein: CAWSADRAPAFF
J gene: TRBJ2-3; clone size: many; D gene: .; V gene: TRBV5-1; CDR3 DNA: TGCGCCAGCAGCGGGCCCCAAAATACGCAGTATTTT; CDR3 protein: CASSGPQNTQYF
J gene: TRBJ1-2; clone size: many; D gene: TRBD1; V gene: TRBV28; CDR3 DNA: TGTGCCAGCAGTCCCCGGGACAGGGTTGGCTACACCTTC; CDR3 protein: CASSPRDRVGYTF
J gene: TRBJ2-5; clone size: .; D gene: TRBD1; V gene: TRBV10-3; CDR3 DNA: TGTGCCATCAGGGGGACAGGGGATGGTGAGACCCAGTACTTC; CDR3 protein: CAIRGTGDGETQYF
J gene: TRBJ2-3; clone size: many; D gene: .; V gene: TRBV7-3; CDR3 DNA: TGTGCCAGCAGCTCATTCCCCACAGATACGCAGTATTTT; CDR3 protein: CASSSFPTDTQYF
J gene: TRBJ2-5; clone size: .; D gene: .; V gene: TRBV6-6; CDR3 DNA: TGTGCCAGCAGTTACACTTCGTCGGAAGAGACCCAGTACTTC; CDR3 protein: CASSYTSSEETQYF
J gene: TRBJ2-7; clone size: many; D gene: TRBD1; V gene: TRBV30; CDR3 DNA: TGTGCCTCGACAGGGCCTCCTGACTACGAGCAGTACTTC; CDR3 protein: CASTGPPDYEQYF
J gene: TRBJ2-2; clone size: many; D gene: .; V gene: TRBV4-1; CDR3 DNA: TGCGCCAGCAGCCAAGAGCCAGGGAGGGGGACCGGGGAGCTGTTTTTT; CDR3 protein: CASSQEPGRGTGELFF
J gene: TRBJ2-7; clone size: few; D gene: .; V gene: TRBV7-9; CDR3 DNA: TGTGCCAGCAGCTTATCGCGCGAATCCTACGAGCAGTACTTC; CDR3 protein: CASSLSRESYEQYF
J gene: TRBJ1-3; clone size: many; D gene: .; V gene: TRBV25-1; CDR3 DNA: TGTGCCAGCAGTGAACTTCGGGGGTACTCTGGAAACACCATATATTTT; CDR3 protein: CASSELRGYSGNTIYF
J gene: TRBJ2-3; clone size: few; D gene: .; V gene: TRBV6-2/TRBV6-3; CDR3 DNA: TGTGCCAGCAGGGACTCCGGCGTGGGCACAGATACGCAGTATTTT; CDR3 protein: CASRDSGVGTDTQYF
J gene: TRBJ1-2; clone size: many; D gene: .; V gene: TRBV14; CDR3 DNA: TGTGCCAGCAGCCACTTTCCCCGGGAGAGAGGTGGCTACACCTTC; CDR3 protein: CASSHFPRERGGYTF
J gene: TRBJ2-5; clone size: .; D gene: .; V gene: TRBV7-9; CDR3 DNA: TGTGCCAGCAGCCCCGGGGCCTCACAAGAGACCCAGTACTTC; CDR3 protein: CASSPGASQETQYF
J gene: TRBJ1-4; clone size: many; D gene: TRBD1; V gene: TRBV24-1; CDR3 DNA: TGTGCCACCAGTGATCCTGGACAGGGGCGTGAAAAACTGTTTTTT; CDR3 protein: CATSDPGQGREKLFF
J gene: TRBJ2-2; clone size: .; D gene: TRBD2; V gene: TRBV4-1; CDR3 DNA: TGCGCCAGCAGCCCTGGACTAGCGGGAGTAGTCGCCGGGGAGCTGTTTTTT; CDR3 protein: CASSPGLAGVVAGELFF
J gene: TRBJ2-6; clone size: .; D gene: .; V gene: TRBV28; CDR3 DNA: TGTGCCAGCAGTTTAATTAGCTCTGGGGCCAACGTCCTGACTTTC; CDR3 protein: CASSLISSGANVLTF
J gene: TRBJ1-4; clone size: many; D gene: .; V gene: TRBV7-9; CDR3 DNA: TGTGCCAGCAGCCTACAGGGCGTTGATGAAAAACTGTTTTTT; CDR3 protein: CASSLQGVDEKLFF
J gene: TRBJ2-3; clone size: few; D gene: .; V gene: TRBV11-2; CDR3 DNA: TGTGCCAGCAGTCAGAACATACAGCCAGATACGCAGTATTTT; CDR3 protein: CASSQNIQPDTQYF
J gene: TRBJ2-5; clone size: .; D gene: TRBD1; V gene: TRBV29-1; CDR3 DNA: TGCAGCGCGACAGGGGATAGGGAGACCCAGTACTTC; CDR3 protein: CSATGDRETQYF
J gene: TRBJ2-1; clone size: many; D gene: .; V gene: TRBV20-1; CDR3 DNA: TGCAGTGCGACCTGGCCCCGAGAGGATGAGCAGTTCTTC; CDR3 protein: CSATWPREDEQFF
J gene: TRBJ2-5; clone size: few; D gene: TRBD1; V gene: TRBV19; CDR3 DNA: TGTGCCAGTAGTATTACAGGGGATCAAGAGACCCAGTACTTC; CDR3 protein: CASSITGDQETQYF
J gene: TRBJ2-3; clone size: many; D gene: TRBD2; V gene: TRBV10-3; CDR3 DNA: TGTGCCATAAAACTAGCGGAGGGCACAGATACGCAGTATTTT; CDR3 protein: CAIKLAEGTDTQYF
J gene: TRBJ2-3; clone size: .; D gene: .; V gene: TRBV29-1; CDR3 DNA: TGCAGCGTAGGATGGTACAGCACAGATACGCAGTATTTT; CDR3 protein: CSVGWYSTDTQYF
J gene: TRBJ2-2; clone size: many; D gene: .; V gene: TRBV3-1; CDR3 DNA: TGTGCCAGCAGCCAAGTGAATTCTCGCCGGGCAGGGGAGCTGTTTTTT; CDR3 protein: CASSQVNSRRAGELFF
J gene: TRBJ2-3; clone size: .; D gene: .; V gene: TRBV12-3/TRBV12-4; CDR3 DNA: TGTGCCAGCACAAAGACTACCGACACAGATACGCAGTATTTT; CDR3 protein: CASTKTTDTDTQYF
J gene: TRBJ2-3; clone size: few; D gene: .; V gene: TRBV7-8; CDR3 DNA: TGTGCCAGCAGCTCGGTCGATACGCAGTATTTT; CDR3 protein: CASSSVDTQYF
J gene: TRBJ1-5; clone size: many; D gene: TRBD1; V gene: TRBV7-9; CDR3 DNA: TGTGCCAGCAGCGCCGGGACAGGGCATCAGCCCCAGCATTTT; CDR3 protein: CASSAGTGHQPQHF
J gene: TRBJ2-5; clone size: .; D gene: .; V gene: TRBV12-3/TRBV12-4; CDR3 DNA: TGTGCCAGCAGTTTAGGAGGGGCCGGGACCCAGTACTTC; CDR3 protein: CASSLGGAGTQYF
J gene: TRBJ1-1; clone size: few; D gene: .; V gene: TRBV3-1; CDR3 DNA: TGTGCCAGCAGCCAAATAACGAACACTGAAGCTTTCTTT; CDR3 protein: CASSQITNTEAFF
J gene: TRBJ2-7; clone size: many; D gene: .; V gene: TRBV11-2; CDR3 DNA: TGTGCCAGCAGCTCTCCGGGCGCCCCGCGGAGCGAGCAGTACTTC; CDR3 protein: CASSSPGAPRSEQYF
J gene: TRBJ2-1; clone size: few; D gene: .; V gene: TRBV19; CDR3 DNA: TGTGCCAGTAGTATTTTGGTAGCGCAATACAATGAGCAGTTCTTC; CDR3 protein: CASSILVAQYNEQFF